Below are 6 T cell receptor beta chains sequenced from a single sample in a study of shared clonotypes between healthy human individuals. The method was immunoSEQ multiplex PCR; TCRdb's version includes in-frame clones alone and lacks a portion of them. This table has about 2 million clones, approximately 94% appearing once. Naive CD8 cells comprised CD45RO-negative, CCR7-positively selected cells, excluding terminally differentiated effector memory CD45RA+ cells. The source material was naive CD8+ T cells sorted from blood. The receptors come from a man between 18 and 35 years old in good health.

The chain has TRBV4-1 and TRBJ2-1; perhaps D is TRBD1 or TRBD2 (7 bases each). V was cut by 4 bases and J by 9 bases, with 19 bases left in between. This CDR3 contains 15 residues. In germline, CDR1 is MGHRA, CDR2 YSYEKL. CDR3 DNA sequence: TGCGCCAGCAGCCCGGGAGGAGACAGGGCCGCTGAGCAGTTCTTC. It codes for CASSPGGDRAAEQFF.

The rearrangement joins TRBV27 to TRBJ1-4, with a tentative D call TRBD1 (6 bases). The length of the CDR3 is 14 residues. From germline, CDR1 is MNHEY and CDR2 SMNVEV (reference sequence). V shed 2 bases and J shed 8 bases, with 12 bases lying between them. CDR3 in DNA: TGTGCCAGCAGTTTACCGGGGGCGCGAGAAAAACTGTTTTTT. It translates to CASSLPGAREKLFF.

Points on this clone: This same CDR3 is encoded by further DNA sequences in the sample. J is TRBJ2-7 and V is TRBV7-8; D is unclear. V lost 1 base and J lost 4, with 8 bases in between. Germline CDR1 is SGHVS and CDR2 is FQNEAQ. CDR3 length: 13 amino acids. DNA for the CDR3: TGTGCCAGCAGCTTAGAATCGAGTTACGAGCAGTACTTC. Translating it yields CASSLESSYEQYF.

V is TRBV19 and J is TRBJ1-2, with TRBD1 as a possible D gene (5 bases). V lost 6 bases, J lost 8 bases, and 25 bases lay in between. The CDR3 contains 16 residues. Germline CDR1 and CDR2: LNHDA and SQIVND (reference sequence). CDR3 in amino acids: CASSSTAYGVGLGYTF. The CDR3 region has the DNA TGTGCCAGTAGCAGCACCGCTTATGGGGTGGGGCTGGGCTACACCTTC.

This rearrangement joins TRBV4-1 to TRBJ1-5; 10 bases match TRBD1. Trimming at V came to 4 bases and at J to 6 bases, leaving 6 bases not matched to a gene. CDR3 length equals 15 residues. Germline V gene data show CDR1 as MGHRA and CDR2 as YSYEKL. The CDR3 loop reads CASSPGTGEGQPQHF. Here the CDR3 DNA reads TGCGCCAGCAGCCCTGGGACAGGGGAGGGTCAGCCCCAGCATTTT.

This clone has just one count. The genes are TRBV12-5 and TRBJ1-1, with TRBD1 as a possible D gene (5 bases). V was clipped by 5 bases and J by 1 base, with 8 bases between them. Germline V gives CDR1 LGHNT, CDR2 FRNRAP. This CDR3 contains 13 residues. CDR3 in amino acids: CASGPQGNTEAFF. The CDR3 DNA reads as TGTGCTAGTGGTCCCCAGGGGAACACTGAAGCTTTCTTT.